Below, 21 T cell receptor beta chains from the same sample are listed, as sequenced in a study of blood T cell repertoires in COVID-19. Some clones are missing from TCRdb's copy, which holds only in-frame ones; the method was immunoSEQ multiplex PCR. The sample lists 250,000 to 300,000 clones; approximately 88% were seen once. Input material: peripheral blood. The receptors come from a woman aged 30 to 39 who had recovered from COVID-19.

The J gene is TRBJ2-1, the V gene TRBV2; 10 nucleotides align to TRBD2. This CDR3 region has 14 residues. V lost 7 bases to trimming and J lost 7 bases; unmatched junction nucleotides: 7. Germline V gene sequence: CDR1 SNHLY, CDR2 FYNNEI. The CDR3 DNA reads as TGTGCCAGCAATCCAGCGGGGGGGACAAATGAGCAGTTCTTC. It yields the protein CASNPAGGTNEQFF.

The genes are TRBV30 and TRBJ2-2; D may be TRBD1 (5 bases). V was shortened by 7 bases and J by 1 base, with 10 bases between the two germline ends. Germline lookup yields CDR1 GTSNPN and CDR2 SVGIG (reference sequence). The length of the CDR3 is 13 residues. The CDR3 DNA reads as TGTGCCTTTACAGGACGGAACACCGGGGAGCTGTTTTTT. Translating gives CAFTGRNTGELFF.

The chain is built from TRBV5-1 and TRBJ2-3; TRBD1 matches at 8 bases. With 4 bases clipped from V and 3 bases from J, the junction kept 13 bases outside the gene matches. The CDR3 length is 17 residues. Per the germline V gene, CDR1 is SGHRS and CDR2 is YFSETQ. The CDR3 DNA follows: TGCGCCAGCAGCCGAATCCCGGACAGGGCGGCGACAGATACGCAGTATTTT. It translates to CASSRIPDRAATDTQYF. Looking up the rest from reference TRBV5-1 and TRBJ2-3 gives the full variable domain: KAGVTQTPRYLIKTRGQQVTLSCSPISGHRSVSWYQQTPGQGLQFLFEYFSETQRNKGNFPGRFSGRQFSNSRSEMNVSTLELGDSALYLCASSRIPDRAATDTQYFGPGTRLTVL.

The V gene is TRBV28, the J gene TRBJ2-7; 8 bases align to TRBD2. The CDR3 runs to 14 residues. Germline CDR1 MDHEN, CDR2 SYDVKM. Trimming cost V 10 bases and J 4 bases; bases outside gene matches: 12. The CDR3 coding sequence is TGTGCCACCTCAACCGGGGGGGCCGGTTACGAGCAGTACTTC. Translated, it gives CATSTGGAGYEQYF.

This sequence joins TRBV7-9 and TRBJ2-7; 9 nucleotides line up with TRBD1. Trimming cost V 5 bases and J 7 bases; bases outside gene matches: 6. The CDR3 has 13 residues. Germline V gene data show CDR1 as SEHNR and CDR2 as FQNEAQ (reference sequence). The CDR3 here is CASSGDRAGEQYF. CDR3 bases: TGTGCCAGCAGCGGGGACAGGGCAGGGGAGCAGTACTTC.

This clone was seen once. The rearrangement links TRBV18 to TRBJ1-2; D uncertain. The CDR3 totals 12 residues. Germline loops: CDR1 KGHSH, CDR2 LQKENI. Trimming removed 6 bases at V and 6 bases at J, with 11 bases between. The CDR3 protein is CASSQTGDGYTF. CDR3 sequence (DNA): TGTGCCAGCTCCCAAACGGGTGATGGCTACACCTTC.

The chain recombines TRBV14 with TRBJ1-6; a weak D match, TRBD1 (5 bases). This CDR3 contains 13 residues. V lost 4 bases, J lost 9 bases, and 10 bases lay in between. The germline V gene has CDR1 SGHDN and CDR2 FVKESK. CDR3 DNA: TGTGCCAGCAGCCTTAGTCAGGGTTCACCCCTCCACTTT. Its translation is CASSLSQGSPLHF.

The chain is built from TRBV30 and TRBJ1-6; 8 nucleotides align to TRBD1. With V trimmed by 4 bases and J by 4 bases, 6 bases remained unmatched. The CDR3 runs to 15 residues. The germline gives CDR1 GTSNPN, CDR2 SVGIG (reference sequence). CDR3: CAWNYRTGYNSPLHF. CDR3 DNA: TGTGCCTGGAACTATAGGACAGGGTATAATTCACCCCTCCACTTT.

A note on this clone: The same CDR3 can be traced to other DNA sequences in this sample. J is TRBJ2-3 and V is TRBV6-5; the D gene is possibly TRBD1 (6 bases). The CDR3 totals 16 residues. Trimming shortened V by 0 bases and J by 2 bases, and 12 bases separated the two germline ends. Germline V gene lookup returns CDR1 MNHEY and CDR2 SVGAGI. CDR3 region: CASSYSLAGATDTQYF. CDR3 coding DNA: TGTGCCAGCAGTTACTCGTTGGCAGGGGCCACAGATACGCAGTATTTT.

J is TRBJ2-7 and V is TRBV6-5, with D possibly being TRBD1 (5 bases). This CDR3 spans 15 amino acids. Trimming left V 2 bases short and J 1 base short, with 12 bases between. Germline assignment: CDR1 MNHEY and CDR2 SVGAGI. The CDR3 DNA reads TGTGCCAGCAGTTACGGGCAGGGTCATTCCTACGAGCAGTACTTC. This codes for CASSYGQGHSYEQYF.

This sequence joins TRBV5-8 and TRBJ2-1; TRBD2 agrees at 8 bases. With 0 bases clipped from V and 3 bases from J, the junction kept 5 bases outside the gene matches. This CDR3 comprises 16 residues. Germline-derived CDR1 and CDR2 are SGHTS and YDEGEE. CDR3 loop: CASSLEGSGGYNEQFF. In nucleotides, the CDR3 is TGTGCCAGCAGCTTGGAGGGGAGCGGGGGCTACAATGAGCAGTTCTTC.

The chain links TRBV27 to TRBJ2-5; the match to TRBD1 covers 8 bases. The CDR3 is 15 residues long. Trimming at V came to 1 base and at J to 5 bases, leaving 6 bases not matched to a gene. Looked up from germline, CDR1 is MNHEY and CDR2 is SMNVEV (reference sequence). CDR3 coding DNA: TGTGCCAGCAGTTTATACCAGGGGGCTAGTGAGACCCAGTACTTC. This gives the protein CASSLYQGASETQYF.

The rearrangement joins TRBV7-7 to TRBJ2-5, with TRBD2 matching 9 bases. Germline V gene sequence: CDR1 SSHAT, CDR2 FNYEAQ (reference sequence). This CDR3 contains 18 residues. The ends lost 2 bases at V and 5 bases at J; junction bases unmatched: 15. The CDR3 DNA reads as TGTGCCAGCAGCTTACGAAGGTCCGCTAGCGGGGATTGGGAGACCCAGTACTTC. Translation gives CASSLRRSASGDWETQYF.

This clone was observed a handful of times. The chain is built from TRBV2 and TRBJ1-2; tentative D call: TRBD1 (5 bases). This CDR3 is 13 amino acids long. Trimming took 5 bases from V and 6 from J, leaving 13 bases between them. CDR1 SNHLY and CDR2 FYNNEI come from the germline V gene. The CDR3 DNA is TGTGCCAGCAGTTTGGGGGGTGGGAATGGCTACACCTTC. As protein: CASSLGGGNGYTF. Using reference TRBV2 and TRBJ1-2 for the parts outside the CDR3, the full variable domain is EPEVTQTPSHQVTQMGQEVILRCVPISNHLYFYWYRQILGQKVEFLVSFYNNEISEKSEIFDDQFSVERPDGSNFTLKIRSTKLEDSAMYFCASSLGGGNGYTFGSGTRLTVV.

The V call is TRBV2, the J call TRBJ1-2; 8 bases are shared with TRBD1. The V gene's germline CDR1 is SNHLY and CDR2 FYNNEI. The trim removed 5 bases at V and 7 bases at J, leaving 12 bases unmatched. This CDR3 is 15 amino acids long. CDR3: CASSINRGGGSGYTF. The CDR3 DNA follows: TGTGCCAGCAGTATTAACAGGGGGGGAGGTAGTGGCTACACCTTC.

This clone has a single count. V is TRBV7-2 and J is TRBJ2-3, with 10 positions matching TRBD2. The CDR3 length is 14 residues. Germline loops: CDR1 SGHTA, CDR2 FQGNSA. Trimming removed 5 bases from V and 3 bases from J; junction bases left unmatched: 2. The CDR3 loop reads CASSKGLATDTQYF. CDR3 coding DNA: TGTGCCAGCAGCAAGGGACTAGCGACAGATACGCAGTATTTT. The entire variable domain, with the rest obtained from reference TRBV7-2 and TRBJ2-3, is as follows: GAGVSQSPSNKVTEKGKDVELRCDPISGHTALYWYRQSLGQGLEFLIYFQGNSAPDKSGLPSDRFSAERTGGSVSTLTIQRTQQEDSAVYLCASSKGLATDTQYFGPGTRLTVL.

This clone has a count of ten or more. The chain links TRBV27 to TRBJ1-5, with D uncertain. Germline V gives CDR1 MNHEY, CDR2 SMNVEV (reference sequence). There are 15 residues in the CDR3. V lost 6 bases and J lost 3, with 15 bases in between. The CDR3 region is CASRVDGRINQPQHF. Here the CDR3 DNA reads TGTGCCAGCAGAGTTGACGGGAGGATCAATCAGCCCCAGCATTTT.

The chain employs TRBV28 and TRBJ2-1; D is ambiguous. This CDR3 region has 14 residues. Germline CDR1 and CDR2: MDHEN and SYDVKM. Trimming removed 5 bases from V and 4 bases from J, with 12 bases in between. CDR3 nucleotide sequence: TGTGCCAGCAGTCCCCCGGTCCCTTACAATGAGCAGTTCTTC. Encoded protein: CASSPPVPYNEQFF.

This sequence joins TRBV30 and TRBJ1-5; a possible D gene is TRBD1 (5 bases). CDR3 length: 15 residues. V was clipped by 3 bases and J by 4 bases, with 16 bases between them. The germline V gene has CDR1 GTSNPN and CDR2 SVGIG (reference sequence). CDR3 in amino acids: CAWRTGTGRNQPQHF. CDR3 DNA: TGTGCCTGGAGGACCGGGACCGGGAGGAATCAGCCCCAGCATTTT.

V is TRBV6-1 and J is TRBJ1-1, with a weak D call TRBD1 (5 bases). This CDR3 is built from 13 residues. Trimming removed 8 bases from V and 4 bases from J, with 14 bases in between. Germline CDR1 MNHNS, CDR2 SASEGT. In nucleotides, the CDR3 is TGTGCCAGCGTTAAGGGGTTGGGCACTGAAGCTTTCTTT. It translates to CASVKGLGTEAFF.

The chain has TRBV10-3 and TRBJ1-6, with D tentatively TRBD1 (5 bases). Trimming took 7 bases from V and 8 from J, leaving 9 bases between them. Germline V gives CDR1 ENHRY, CDR2 SYGVKD. This CDR3 contains 12 residues. CDR3 DNA: TGTGCCATCAAGGGGCCCGATTCACCCCTCCACTTT. It codes for CAIKGPDSPLHF.